This record concerns one TCR beta chain sequence. Its recognized antigen is unknown. One base away there is no much larger clone; base qualities are not given. Specimens of bladder lesions were obtained during transurethral resection and kept at -80C. DNA was isolated from bladder specimens obtained during transurethral resection. The immunoSEQ assay was used to sequence the CDR3 region of the TCR beta chain. For the original study's pipeline: For every specimen, the T-cell fraction, clonal dominance and maximum TCR clone frequency were calculated. TCRdb obtained this table from immuneACCESS and retained in-frame rearrangements with V and J assigned. These tables miss some clones; where compared with another copy, unresolved V genes account for less than half of the shortfall, and the remainder is unexplained. V, J and clone size are those of that table, while D and trimming were read from the DNA. This sample gives about 6,400 clones in total; over 70% of them show up just once. Approximately 12% of the sample belongs to the ten largest clones.

The data were taken from a study of T cell repertoires in urothelial bladder cancer (dated by TCRdb to about 2019). Describing the broader study: Of the roughly 12 resected lesions, three were clinically staged as cT0, three as cTa, three as cT1 and three as cT2 or greater. The study compared clonality of the TCR repertoire in bladder tumors against clonality in benign bladder inflammation. Some eleven patients who had bladder lesions and were undergoing transurethral resection were prospectively identified. About eleven resected bladder lesions, consisting of urothelial carcinoma (UC+) and benign (UC-) specimens, were examined. Beyond this particular receptor, the publication reports: A single T-cell clone reached up to roughly 17% of infiltrating lymphocytes in carcinoma specimens, compared with 2% to 2.5% in benign specimens. Urothelial carcinoma specimens had a median of 5,569 T cells, fewer than the median of about 27,000 seen in benign specimens. Median tumor infiltrating lymphocyte percentage was 1.5% to 2.5% in carcinoma specimens and approximately 13% in benign specimens.

The sequence came from a human donor with urothelial carcinoma. Sample: tumor-infiltrating cells from bladder cancer.

The DNA is as follows: TGTGCCAGCAGCTTAAATCCCGGAGACGGCTACACCTTC. Its translation is CASSLNPGDGYTF. The chain is made from TRBV7-8 and TRBJ1-2; the D gene is unclear. Trimming costs V 2 bases and J 8 bases, and their ends lie 12 bases apart. Sequences SGHVS (CDR1) and FQNEAQ (CDR2) are obtained from the germline V gene. The CDR3 covers 13 residues, taking in both the cysteine and the phenylalanine. The CDR3 DNA has 39 bases and is translated from base 1.